This T cell receptor (beta chain) came from a study of blood T cell repertoires in COVID-19. Study as a whole: Material from acute and convalescent COVID-19 was sourced from the United States, Italy and Spain. PBMCs, B-cell-depleted T cells, or T cells were the source of the cDNA or gDNA that made up the material.

In the original workflow: Scientists estimated how many nucleated cells there were by amplifying reference gene primers. Generated by immunoSEQ multiplex PCR, the TCRdb table keeps only in-frame clones and is missing some. For V, J and clone size, that table is used; D and trimming come from the DNA. The sample has around 110,000 clones, approximately 88% seen once. This CDR3 is built from 15 residues. V lost 2 bases and J lost 3; bases outside the gene matches: 3. CDR1 is SGHVS and CDR2 is FQNEAQ in the germline V gene. Source material: peripheral blood. The TCR originated in a man aged 45-60 years with active or convalescent COVID-19. The chain combines TRBV7-8 with TRBJ2-2; TRBD2 matches at 7 bases. Here the CDR3 reads CASSLSGAYTGELFF. DNA of the CDR3: TGTGCCAGCAGCTTAAGCGGGGCCTACACCGGGGAGCTGTTTTTT.